These 10 T cell receptor beta chains came from one sample sequenced in a study of T cells after yellow fever vaccination. MiXCR, run by TCRdb on the 5' RACE reads, gives a single entry per CDR3 protein. The sample carries around 250,000 distinct CDR3 sequences, 5.2% recorded once. The material sequenced was CD4+ T cells sorted from PBMCs, taken on the day of the yellow fever booster vaccination. Receptor source: a man younger than 35 who received the YFV17D yellow fever vaccine.

This clonotype was seen at least ten times. The V gene is TRBV18, the J gene TRBJ2-2; 8 nucleotides match TRBD2. The CDR3 has 17 amino acids. Trimming took 3 bases from V and 4 from J; bases not matched to a gene: 10. Germline V CDR1 and CDR2: KGHSH, LQKENI. The CDR3 sequence: CASSPSREGPGTGELFF. The CDR3 bases are TGTGCCAGCTCACCTTCCCGGGAGGGGCCGGGCACCGGGGAGCTGTTTTTT.

This clonotype was observed a few times. The gene calls are TRBV5-1 and TRBJ2-5; the match to TRBD1 covers 9 bases. Germline CDR1 reads SGHRS; CDR2 reads YFSETQ. This CDR3 is 15 amino acids long. The V and J ends lost 3 bases and 4 bases, in that order; junction bases with no gene match: 7. CDR3 amino acids: CASSWGTGNGETQYF. CDR3 in DNA: TGCGCCAGCAGCTGGGGGACAGGGAACGGAGAGACCCAGTACTTC. The whole variable domain, filled in from reference TRBV5-1 and TRBJ2-5, reads KAGVTQTPRYLIKTRGQQVTLSCSPISGHRSVSWYQQTPGQGLQFLFEYFSETQRNKGNFPGRFSGRQFSNSRSEMNVSTLELGDSALYLCASSWGTGNGETQYFGPGTRLLVL.

This clonotype has just a few counts. This chain links TRBV19 with TRBJ1-1; D is unclear. The CDR3 runs to 13 residues. The V end lost 3 bases, the J end lost 10 bases, and 15 bases lay between the germline ends. Germline V gene sequence: CDR1 LNHDA, CDR2 SQIVND (reference sequence). The CDR3 is CASSMSQKPVAFF. The CDR3 DNA reads as TGTGCCAGTAGTATGTCTCAAAAACCGGTAGCTTTCTTT.

This clonotype came up many times. V is TRBV5-1 and J is TRBJ2-3, with TRBD1 as a possible D gene (6 bases). The CDR3 is made up of 14 amino acids. Trimming stripped 0 bases from V and 6 bases from J, with 11 bases between. The germline V gene has CDR1 SGHRS and CDR2 YFSETQ. The CDR3 DNA sequence: TGCGCCAGCAGCTTGGCCCAGGGGCAGGATACGCAGTATTTT. Protein: CASSLAQGQDTQYF.

This clonotype was counted many times. The chain uses TRBV24-1 and TRBJ1-5; TRBD1 aligns across 8 bases. The CDR3 has 14 residues. In germline, CDR1 is KGHDR, CDR2 SFDVKD. V gave up 7 bases and J gave up 5 bases; unmatched junction bases: 6. The CDR3 nucleotides are TGTGCCACCAGCCCGGGACAGGTTCATCAGCCCCAGCATTTT. Its protein product is CATSPGQVHQPQHF.

This chain connects TRBV5-1 to TRBJ1-4; D unclear. The germline V and J ends were trimmed by 0 bases and 10 bases, with 13 bases remaining between them. Per germline, CDR1 SGHRS and CDR2 YFSETQ. The CDR3 has 14 amino acids. The CDR3 reads CASSLAPGRGKLFF. The DNA for the CDR3 is TGCGCCAGCAGCTTGGCCCCAGGACGGGGAAAACTGTTTTTT. The whole variable domain, filled in from reference TRBV5-1 and TRBJ1-4, reads KAGVTQTPRYLIKTRGQQVTLSCSPISGHRSVSWYQQTPGQGLQFLFEYFSETQRNKGNFPGRFSGRQFSNSRSEMNVSTLELGDSALYLCASSLAPGRGKLFFGSGTQLSVL.

This chain joins TRBV12-3 or TRBV12-4 and TRBJ2-3; tentative D call: TRBD2 (6 bases). Trimming shortened V by 6 bases and J by 6 bases, and 13 bases separated the two germline ends. The CDR3 extends over 13 amino acids. The CDR3 nucleotides read TGTGCCAGCAGGCCCCGGGCGGGGGATACGCAGTATTTT. Translation: CASRPRAGDTQYF.

The table lists this clonotype with many counts. V is TRBV29-1 and J is TRBJ1-4; the D is unclear. Germline V gene lookup returns CDR1 SQVTM and CDR2 ANQGSEA. The CDR3 spans 15 residues. The germline V and J ends were trimmed by 1 base and 15 bases, with 24 bases remaining between them. Here the CDR3 reads CSVEVGQVGAGMVFF. CDR3 bases: TGCAGCGTTGAAGTCGGGCAGGTTGGCGCCGGTATGGTGTTTTTT.

The chain is built from TRBV4-1 and TRBJ2-7; either TRBD1 or TRBD2 may supply D (5 bases each). There are 13 residues in the CDR3. CDR1 and CDR2 from the germline V gene are MGHRA and YSYEKL. V gave up 0 bases and J gave up 7 bases, with 10 bases separating them. The CDR3 is CASSQEGWGEQYF. The CDR3 bases are TGCGCCAGCAGCCAAGAGGGGTGGGGGGAGCAGTACTTC.

The chain has TRBV7-2 and TRBJ1-2; TRBD1 matches at 7 bases. The CDR3 sequence is 14 residues long. The V gene's germline CDR1 is SGHTA and CDR2 FQGNSA. The junction had 5 bases not matched to a gene; V was cut back by 2 bases and J by 5 bases. The CDR3 is CASSLFPQGYGYTF. CDR3 DNA sequence: TGTGCCAGCAGCTTATTCCCACAGGGGTATGGCTACACCTTC.